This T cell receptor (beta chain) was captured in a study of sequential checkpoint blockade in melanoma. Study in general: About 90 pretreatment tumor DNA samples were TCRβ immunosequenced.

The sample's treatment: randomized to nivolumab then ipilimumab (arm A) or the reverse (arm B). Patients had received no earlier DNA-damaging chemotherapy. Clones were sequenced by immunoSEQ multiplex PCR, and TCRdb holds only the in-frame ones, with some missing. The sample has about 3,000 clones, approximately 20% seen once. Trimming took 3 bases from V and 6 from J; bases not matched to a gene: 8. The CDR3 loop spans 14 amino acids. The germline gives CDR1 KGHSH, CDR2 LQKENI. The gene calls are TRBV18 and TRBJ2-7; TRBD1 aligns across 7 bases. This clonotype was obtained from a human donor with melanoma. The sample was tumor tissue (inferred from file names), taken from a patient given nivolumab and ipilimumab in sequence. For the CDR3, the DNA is TGTGCCAGCTCACCCGGAACAGGGGTCGTCGAGCAGTACTTC. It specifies CASSPGTGVVEQYF.